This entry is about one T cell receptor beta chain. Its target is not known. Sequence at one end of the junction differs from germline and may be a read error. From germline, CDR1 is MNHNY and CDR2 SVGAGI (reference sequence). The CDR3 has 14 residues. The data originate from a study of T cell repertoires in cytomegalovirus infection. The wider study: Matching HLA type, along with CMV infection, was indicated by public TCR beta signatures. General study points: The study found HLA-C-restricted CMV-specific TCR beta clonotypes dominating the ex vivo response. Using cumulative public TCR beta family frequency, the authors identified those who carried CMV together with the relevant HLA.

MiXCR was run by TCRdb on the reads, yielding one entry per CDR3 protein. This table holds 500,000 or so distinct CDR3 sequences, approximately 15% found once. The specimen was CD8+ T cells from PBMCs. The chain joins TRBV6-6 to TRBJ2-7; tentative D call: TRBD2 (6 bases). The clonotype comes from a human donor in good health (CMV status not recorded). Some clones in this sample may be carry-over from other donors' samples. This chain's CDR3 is CASSTGLITYEKYF. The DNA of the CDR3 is TGTGCCAGCAGCACGGGACTTATAACCTACGAGAAGTACTTC.